A single sample gave rise to the 28 T cell receptor beta chains below, sequenced in a study of T cell responses to AZD1222 COVID-19 vaccine. The repertoire was sequenced with immunoSEQ multiplex PCR; TCRdb's copy has only in-frame clones and lacks some. Here the sample spans under 140,000 clones, about nine tenths being singletons. The sample in question was peripheral blood, obtained on day 0 of AZD1222 vaccination. The source is an adult in good health.

Of note for this clone: The same CDR3 is also encoded by other DNA sequences in this sample. This CDR3 is CASSYGRAEAFF. The CDR3 DNA reads TGTGCCAGCAGTTACGGAAGGGCTGAAGCTTTCTTT. The chain employs TRBV6-5 and TRBJ1-1; no reliable D call. With 2 bases removed from V and 6 bases from J, the gap between germline ends came to 7 bases. The V gene's germline CDR1 is MNHEY and CDR2 SVGAGI. The length of the CDR3 is 12 residues.

The chain links TRBV4-2 to TRBJ2-3; 12 bases fit TRBD1. Germline V CDR1 and CDR2: LGHNA, YNFKEQ. J gave up 1 base and V 4 bases, and 9 bases lay outside the gene matches. The CDR3 contains 18 residues. This CDR3 is CASSPPPGQGAGTDTQYF. CDR3 DNA: TGTGCCAGCAGCCCCCCTCCGGGACAGGGGGCAGGCACAGATACGCAGTATTTT.

The V and J genes are TRBV3-1 (or the pseudogene TRBV3-2) and TRBJ1-2, with 9 positions matching TRBD1. Germline V gene sequence: CDR1 LGHDT, CDR2 YNNKEL (reference sequence). The ends lost 5 bases at V and 4 bases at J; junction bases unmatched: 5. This CDR3 comprises 14 residues. The CDR3 region is CASSSQGASYGYTF. In DNA, the CDR3 is TGTGCCAGCAGCTCACAGGGGGCAAGCTATGGCTACACCTTC.

This clone was observed a single time. CDR3 DNA: TGTGCCAGCAGCCAGACAGGGGTCGAGCAGTACTTC. This sequence encodes CASSQTGVEQYF. The chain couples TRBV27 to TRBJ2-7; TRBD1 matches 8 bases. The ends lost 6 bases at V and 6 bases at J; junction bases unmatched: 4. The germline V gene encodes CDR1 MNHEY and CDR2 SMNVEV (reference sequence). This CDR3 has 12 amino acids.

This clone was seen only a few times. The chain links TRBV29-1 to TRBJ1-4; D uncertain. The CDR3 extends over 14 amino acids. CDR1 and CDR2 from the germline V gene are SQVTM and ANQGSEA. Trimming left V 1 base short and J 7 bases short, with 13 bases between. The CDR3 here is CSVEVGLEGEKLFF. The CDR3 DNA is TGCAGCGTTGAAGTGGGTCTGGAGGGTGAAAAACTGTTTTTT.

The V and J genes are TRBV7-2 and TRBJ1-2, with D unclear. CDR3 length: 15 amino acids. V lost 5 bases to trimming and J lost 3 bases, with 16 bases between them. In germline, CDR1 is SGHTA, CDR2 FQGNSA. The DNA of the CDR3 is TGTGCCAGCAGCCCCTTTCGCTCCGAGGACTATGGCTACACCTTC. It translates to CASSPFRSEDYGYTF. The entire variable domain, with the rest obtained from reference TRBV7-2 and TRBJ1-2, is as follows: GAGVSQSPSNKVTEKGKDVELRCDPISGHTALYWYRQSLGQGLEFLIYFQGNSAPDKSGLPSDRFSAERTGGSVSTLTIQRTQQEDSAVYLCASSPFRSEDYGYTFGSGTRLTVV.

This clone was detected only a few times. CDR3 in amino acids: CASSQDSLAGLHEQYF. DNA of the CDR3: TGTGCCAGCAGCCAAGATAGTCTAGCGGGATTGCACGAGCAGTACTTC. The chain joins TRBV3-1 (or the pseudogene TRBV3-2) to TRBJ2-7, with TRBD2 matching over 9 bases. Germline V gene sequence: CDR1 LGHDT, CDR2 YNNKEL (reference sequence). V lost 0 bases and J lost 5; bases outside the gene matches: 8. The CDR3 is 16 amino acids.

This rearrangement joins TRBV29-1 to TRBJ1-1, with 9 bases identical to TRBD1. The CDR3 totals 15 residues. After removal of 1 base from V and 5 bases from J, the junction contained 8 bases not matched to a gene. Germline V lookup: CDR1 SQVTM, CDR2 ANQGSEA. The CDR3 region is CSVEATGTGWTEAFF. DNA of the CDR3: TGCAGCGTTGAAGCAACCGGGACAGGGTGGACTGAAGCTTTCTTT.

The chain is built from TRBV5-1 and TRBJ1-2; perhaps TRBD1 as D (5 bases). The germline V and J ends were trimmed by 4 bases and 6 bases, with 19 bases remaining between them. CDR3 length: 15 residues. CDR1 and CDR2 (germline): SGHRS, YFSETQ. The CDR3 DNA is TGCGCCAGCAGCGCCTGGACATCCGGGGGGGATGGCTACACCTTC. Translated, it gives CASSAWTSGGDGYTF.

The chain carries TRBV4-1 and TRBJ2-7; no reliable D call. The V gene lost 0 bases and the J gene lost 0 bases, with 12 bases spanning the gap. The germline V gene has CDR1 MGHRA and CDR2 YSYEKL. The CDR3 is made up of 16 amino acids. CDR3 nucleotide sequence: TGCGCCAGCAGCCAAGATCGGGTCTTCAGCTCCTACGAGCAGTACTTC. Its translation: CASSQDRVFSSYEQYF.

The gene calls are TRBV5-6 and TRBJ1-4; D not resolved. The length of the CDR3 is 16 residues. The V gene's germline CDR1 is SGHDT and CDR2 YYEEEE. V was trimmed by 0 bases and J by 1 base, leaving 10 bases between them. Here the CDR3 DNA reads TGTGCCAGCAGCTTGGGAGGGCTGGGAACTAATGAAAAACTGTTTTTT. Its protein is CASSLGGLGTNEKLFF. Combining the CDR3 with reference TRBV5-6 and TRBJ1-4 gives the whole variable domain DAGVTQSPTHLIKTRGQQVTLRCSPKSGHDTVSWYQQALGQGPQFIFQYYEEEERQRGNFPDRFSGHQFPNYSSELNVNALLLGDSALYLCASSLGGLGTNEKLFFGSGTQLSVL.

This chain joins TRBV5-1 and TRBJ1-5; D is ambiguous. CDR3 length: 15 residues. From germline, CDR1 is SGHRS and CDR2 YFSETQ. Deletions cut 4 bases from V and 7 bases from J, with 18 bases between. CDR3 nucleotides: TGCGCCAGCAGCCCTGAGGGAGGGTTGGGACAGCCCCAGCATTTT. Protein sequence: CASSPEGGLGQPQHF.

This rearrangement joins TRBV11-2 to TRBJ1-1; D gene ambiguous. The germline V gene has CDR1 SGHAT and CDR2 FQNNGV. This CDR3 comprises 12 residues. Trimming pared 8 bases from V and 5 bases from J, leaving 12 bases between. For the CDR3, the DNA is TGTGCCAGCTGCTCGGTGGGGACTGAAGCTTTCTTT. Encoded protein: CASCSVGTEAFF.

The chain combines TRBV4-1 with TRBJ1-2, with a tentative D call TRBD1 (5 bases). V dropped 0 bases and J dropped 6 bases, with 11 bases sitting between them. The CDR3 is 14 amino acids. Germline loops: CDR1 MGHRA, CDR2 YSYEKL. CDR3 DNA sequence: TGCGCCAGCAGCCAAGATCTCGGGGGTAATGGCTACACCTTC. Translation: CASSQDLGGNGYTF.

The count of this clone is one. In the same sample, other DNA sequences code for this CDR3. This chain uses TRBV29-1 with TRBJ2-7; D is possibly TRBD2 (6 bases). Trimming removed 0 bases from V and 4 bases from J, with 7 bases in between. The germline V gene encodes CDR1 SQVTM and CDR2 ANQGSEA. The length of the CDR3 is 12 residues. The CDR3 DNA is TGCAGCGTTGAAGATGGGGGGTACGAGCAGTACTTC. This sequence encodes CSVEDGGYEQYF.

CDR3 region: CASSLRQTKMNTEAFF. The CDR3 DNA reads TGCGCCAGCAGCTTGCGCCAGACGAAAATGAACACTGAAGCTTTCTTT. The V and J genes are TRBV5-1 and TRBJ1-1; D remains unclear. The CDR3 spans 16 residues. V shed 1 base and J shed 0 bases, with 13 bases lying between them. In germline, CDR1 is SGHRS, CDR2 YFSETQ.

The V and J genes are TRBV7-9 and TRBJ2-7; the D gene is possibly TRBD1 (8 bases). This CDR3 has 13 residues. V lost 5 bases and J 7 bases, leaving 15 bases between the germline ends. CDR1 SEHNR and CDR2 FQNEAQ come from the germline V gene (reference sequence). The CDR3 protein is CASSGDRRGEQYF. For the CDR3, the DNA is TGTGCCAGCAGCGGGGACAGGCGGGGGGAGCAGTACTTC. The full variable domain, rest sourced from reference TRBV7-9 and TRBJ2-7, is DTGVSQNPRHKITKRGQNVTFRCDPISEHNRLYWYRQTLGQGPEFLTYFQNEAQLEKSRLLSDRFSAERPKGSFSTLEIQRTEQGDSAMYLCASSGDRRGEQYFGPGTRLTVT.

This clone was observed once. The chain combines TRBV14 with TRBJ1-1; D might be TRBD1 (5 bases). This CDR3 comprises 15 residues. Germline CDR1 is SGHDN and CDR2 is FVKESK. With 4 bases removed from V and 2 bases from J, the gap between germline ends came to 14 bases. CDR3 nucleotide sequence: TGTGCCAGCAGCCTTGTCTCCGGGGCCAACACTGAAGCTTTCTTT. Protein sequence: CASSLVSGANTEAFF.

This chain joins TRBV11-2 and TRBJ2-7; D is perhaps TRBD1 (6 bases). This CDR3 contains 15 residues. V was shortened by 6 bases and J by 4 bases, with 19 bases between the two germline ends. From germline, CDR1 is SGHAT and CDR2 FQNNGV. The CDR3 protein is CASRSGRGKTYEQYF. CDR3 sequence (DNA): TGTGCCAGCAGGTCGGGCAGGGGAAAGACTTACGAGCAGTACTTC.

The chain employs TRBV20-1 and TRBJ2-3; weak D call: TRBD2 (6 bases). Trimming pared 3 bases from V and 0 bases from J, leaving 10 bases between. Germline CDR1 DFQATT, CDR2 SNEGSKA (reference sequence). This CDR3 is 14 amino acids long. In DNA form, the CDR3 reads TGCAGTGCTAGTAAGCGGGCCAGCACAGATACGCAGTATTTT. The encoded protein is CSASKRASTDTQYF.

The rearrangement uses TRBV28 and TRBJ2-7; unclear D gene. Germline V gene lookup returns CDR1 MDHEN and CDR2 SYDVKM. The CDR3 is 14 amino acids. V gave up 2 bases and J gave up 0 bases, with 8 bases separating them. In DNA form, the CDR3 reads TGTGCCAGCAGTTTAGGAGCGTCCTCCTACGAGCAGTACTTC. Protein: CASSLGASSYEQYF.

The chain employs TRBV7-2 and TRBJ1-2; TRBD1 aligns across 8 bases. The V segment lost 5 bases and the J segment 3 bases; nucleotides outside the gene matches: 11. The length of the CDR3 is 16 residues. Germline CDR1 SGHTA, CDR2 FQGNSA. The CDR3 loop reads CASSLRQGKPYYGYTF. The CDR3 DNA sequence: TGTGCCAGCAGCCTCCGACAGGGGAAACCCTACTATGGCTACACCTTC.

V usage is TRBV5-1 and J usage is TRBJ1-6, with a weak D call TRBD1 (6 bases). The CDR3 consists of 17 residues. The germline V gene has CDR1 SGHRS and CDR2 YFSETQ. Trimming removed 1 base at V and 7 bases at J, with 18 bases between. In DNA, the CDR3 is TGCGCCAGCAGCTTGACCTTCCAGGGAGGGACAAATTCACCCCTCCACTTT. It encodes CASSLTFQGGTNSPLHF. The full variable domain, its missing parts supplied by reference TRBV5-1 and TRBJ1-6, is KAGVTQTPRYLIKTRGQQVTLSCSPISGHRSVSWYQQTPGQGLQFLFEYFSETQRNKGNFPGRFSGRQFSNSRSEMNVSTLELGDSALYLCASSLTFQGGTNSPLHFGNGTRLTVT.

This clone was observed once. The rearrangement links TRBV19 to TRBJ1-5; 12 positions agree with TRBD1. The CDR3 totals 15 residues. Germline V gives CDR1 LNHDA, CDR2 SQIVND (reference sequence). V shed 8 bases and J 0 bases; nucleotides not matched to a gene: 2. CDR3 loop: CASGTGGYSNQPQHF. The CDR3 nucleotides read TGTGCCAGTGGGACAGGGGGCTATAGCAATCAGCCCCAGCATTTT.

This chain connects TRBV6-5 to TRBJ2-7; 7 positions match TRBD2. V shed 0 bases, J shed 10 bases, and the junction held 3 bases outside the gene matches. The CDR3 length is 12 residues. Germline loops: CDR1 MNHEY, CDR2 SVGAGI. The CDR3 loop is CASSYSGGSQYF. CDR3 DNA: TGTGCCAGCAGTTACTCGGGGGGGAGCCAGTACTTC.

The V call is TRBV18, the J call TRBJ1-6; 7 bases are a match to TRBD1. The CDR3 is made up of 16 amino acids. CDR1 KGHSH and CDR2 LQKENI come from the germline V gene. Trimming took 4 bases from V and 9 from J; bases not matched to a gene: 12. The CDR3 loop is CASSRSPQGDPSPLHF. In nucleotides, the CDR3 is TGTGCCAGCTCACGTTCTCCTCAGGGGGACCCTTCACCCCTCCACTTT.

The chain employs TRBV18 and TRBJ2-3; the D gene is possibly TRBD2 (5 bases). This CDR3 is built from 16 residues. CDR1 is KGHSH, CDR2 LQKENI, per germline. Trimming shortened V by 5 bases and J by 1 base, and 16 bases separated the two germline ends. CDR3: CASSRALERGTDTQYF. The CDR3 DNA reads as TGTGCCAGCTCAAGGGCTCTTGAGAGGGGCACAGATACGCAGTATTTT.

The rearrangement links TRBV9 to TRBJ1-4; perhaps TRBD1 as D (5 bases). Germline lookup yields CDR1 SGDLS and CDR2 YYNGEE. V lost 3 bases and J lost 8, with 17 bases in between. CDR3 length: 15 amino acids. The CDR3 here is CASSAFAGSEEKLFF. CDR3 bases: TGTGCCAGCAGCGCGTTTGCAGGGAGTGAAGAAAAACTGTTTTTT.